The 21 T cell receptor beta chains below come from one sample, sequenced in a study of CD8 T cells in ankylosing spondylitis. Overall study results and limits: Several highly homologous variants made up a TCR beta motif, and this motif appeared characteristic of ankylosing spondylitis blood.

Using its own MiXCR run on the 5' RACE reads, TCRdb lists one record per CDR3 protein. The sample records about 340,000 distinct CDR3 sequences, 8% being singletons. These receptors have no known antigen. The sequenced sample was blood, either unsorted or a sorted T cell fraction (not recorded which). These receptors came from a male donor with ankylosing spondylitis.

The chain is built from TRBV7-3 and TRBJ2-1; 8 nucleotides line up with TRBD1. The CDR3 has 16 amino acids. V was clipped by 5 bases and J by 1 base; unmatched bases: 7. The germline V gene encodes CDR1 SGHTA and CDR2 FQGTGA. The CDR3 spells CASSRQGSVSYNEQFF. CDR3 DNA sequence: TGTGCCAGCAGCCGACAGGGGTCGGTTTCCTACAATGAGCAGTTCTTC.

Ten or more counts support this clonotype. CDR3 loop: CSANRNTEAFF. The CDR3 DNA is TGCAGTGCGAACAGGAACACTGAAGCTTTCTTT. V usage is TRBV20-1 and J usage is TRBJ1-1; D unresolved. With 6 bases removed from V and 1 base from J, the gap between germline ends came to 6 bases. The V gene's germline CDR1 is DFQATT and CDR2 SNEGSKA (reference sequence). The CDR3 has 11 amino acids.

This clonotype occurred many times. This chain joins TRBV3-1 and TRBJ2-1; TRBD2 might be the D (5 bases). V was shortened by 0 bases and J by 0 bases, with 15 bases between the two germline ends. CDR1 LGHDT and CDR2 YNNKEL come from the germline V gene (reference sequence). This CDR3 region has 18 residues. DNA of the CDR3: TGTGCCAGCAGCCAAGATCTTGGGCGGGCTAGCTCCTACAATGAGCAGTTCTTC. This gives the protein CASSQDLGRASSYNEQFF.

The chain is built from TRBV6-5 and TRBJ1-2, with D unclear. From germline, CDR1 is MNHEY and CDR2 SVGAGI. V was shortened by 0 bases and J by 8 bases, with 13 bases between the two germline ends. The CDR3 is made up of 14 amino acids. DNA of the CDR3: TGTGCCAGCAGTTACTCGACGGGGTCTGGCGGCTACACCTTC. Its protein is CASSYSTGSGGYTF.

CDR3 residues: CASRGRTYEQYF. The CDR3 nucleotides are TGCGCCAGCAGGGGACGAACCTACGAGCAGTACTTC. The chain couples TRBV10-2 to TRBJ2-7; D is perhaps TRBD1 or TRBD2 (5 bases each). CDR1 and CDR2 from the germline V gene are WSHSY and SAAADI. The CDR3 sequence is 12 residues long. V was shortened by 6 bases and J by 2 bases, with 8 bases between the two germline ends.

This chain uses TRBV27 with TRBJ2-5, with TRBD2 matching 7 bases. With 4 bases clipped from V and 5 bases from J, the junction kept 13 bases outside the gene matches. Germline values: CDR1 MNHEY, CDR2 SMNVEV (reference sequence). This CDR3 comprises 16 residues. CDR3 region: CASSSNWRLGGETQYF. In DNA, the CDR3 is TGTGCCAGCAGTTCCAATTGGCGTCTGGGGGGGGAGACCCAGTACTTC.

The chain employs TRBV5-1 and TRBJ1-1; perhaps TRBD1 as D (6 bases). This CDR3 has 15 amino acids. The V gene lost 1 base and the J gene lost 4 bases, with 14 bases spanning the gap. The V gene's germline CDR1 is SGHRS and CDR2 YFSETQ. CDR3 DNA sequence: TGCGCCAGCAGCTTGTCCTACAGGGAGCCCACTGAAGCTTTCTTT. Translating it yields CASSLSYREPTEAFF.

This clonotype was observed a handful of times. V gene TRBV27 combines with J gene TRBJ2-7, with D unresolved. Deletions cut 4 bases from V and 2 bases from J, with 15 bases between. Per the germline V gene, CDR1 is MNHEY and CDR2 is SMNVEV (reference sequence). CDR3 length equals 15 residues. CDR3 protein: CASSYTTDQTYEQYF. The CDR3 DNA is TGTGCCAGCAGTTACACAACAGACCAAACCTACGAGCAGTACTTC.

The chain couples TRBV6-2 or TRBV6-3 to TRBJ1-1; D gene uncertain. V was clipped by 6 bases and J by 3 bases, with 11 bases between them. CDR3 length: 13 amino acids. The germline V gene has CDR1 MNHEY and CDR2 SVGEGT. CDR3 residues: CASRGTSHTEAFF. CDR3 coding DNA: TGTGCCAGCAGGGGAACGAGCCACACTGAAGCTTTCTTT.

V and J are TRBV7-2 and TRBJ1-1; maybe TRBD1 (6 bases). V gave up 7 bases and J gave up 6 bases, with 15 bases separating them. From germline, CDR1 is SGHTA and CDR2 FQGNSA. The CDR3 runs 13 residues. CDR3 coding DNA: TGTGCCAGCAAAGGGGGAGTAGTCGCTGAAGCTTTCTTT. It translates to CASKGGVVAEAFF.

As concerns this clonotype: A read error may produce the germline difference seen at one junction end. The chain has TRBV4-3 and TRBJ1-5; D is perhaps TRBD1 (5 bases). CDR3 size: 15 residues. Germline values: CDR1 LGHNA, CDR2 YSLEER. The CDR3 loop is CDSSQDATAEQPQHF. The CDR3 DNA is TGCGACAGCAGCCAAGACGCGACAGCTGAACAGCCCCAGCATTTT.

Only one count was recorded for this clonotype. V and J are TRBV29-1 and TRBJ2-7; a weak D match, TRBD1 (5 bases). Trimming removed 4 bases from V and 3 bases from J, with 19 bases in between. Germline CDR1 reads SQVTM; CDR2 reads ANQGSEA. The CDR3 has 15 amino acids. The DNA of the CDR3 is TGCAGCGTTGCCCCGGGTACAGGCGGCGACTACGAGCAGTACTTC. Amino acid sequence: CSVAPGTGGDYEQYF.

V gene TRBV4-2 combines with J gene TRBJ1-5; D is undetermined. Looked up from germline, CDR1 is LGHNA and CDR2 is YNFKEQ. Trimming cost V 0 bases and J 4 bases, with 10 bases left between them. CDR3 length equals 15 residues. In nucleotides, the CDR3 is TGTGCCAGCAGCCAAGATTTTTCCTTTAATCAGCCCCAGCATTTT. Protein: CASSQDFSFNQPQHF.

This clonotype was observed a few times. This sequence joins TRBV4-3 and TRBJ2-4; perhaps TRBD2 as D (7 bases). CDR3 length: 14 residues. Per germline, CDR1 LGHNA and CDR2 YSLEER. V was cut by 0 bases and J by 7 bases, with 10 bases left in between. The CDR3 loop is CASSQEPGGNIQYF. DNA of the CDR3: TGCGCCAGCAGCCAAGAACCGGGGGGCAACATTCAGTACTTC.

The V and J genes are TRBV15 and TRBJ2-7, with a possible D match to TRBD1 (5 bases). The CDR3 is 15 residues long. Germline CDR1 is LNHNV and CDR2 is YYDKDF (reference sequence). V lost 0 bases to trimming and J lost 2 bases, with 11 bases between them. CDR3 bases: TGTGCCACCAGCAGAGATAAGGGGCCGACCTACGAGCAGTACTTC. It yields the protein CATSRDKGPTYEQYF.

The chain combines TRBV5-1 with TRBJ2-3; D is unclear. The CDR3 has 13 residues. From germline, CDR1 is SGHRS and CDR2 YFSETQ. V lost 0 bases, J lost 6 bases, and 8 bases lay in between. The CDR3 region has the DNA TGCGCCAGCAGCTTGGACTCCCTGGATACGCAGTATTTT. Translating gives CASSLDSLDTQYF.

This clonotype was counted a few times. In DNA, the CDR3 is TGTGCCACCAGTGAGGACAGAACTTCGGGAAACATTCAGTACTTC. Translation: CATSEDRTSGNIQYF. The rearrangement joins TRBV24-1 to TRBJ2-4; D is possibly TRBD1 (6 bases). The V gene lost 4 bases and the J gene lost 6 bases, with 15 bases spanning the gap. The germline V gene encodes CDR1 KGHDR and CDR2 SFDVKD. This CDR3 is 15 amino acids long.

The rearrangement joins TRBV5-1 to TRBJ1-1, with 7 bases identical to TRBD1. V gave up 4 bases and J gave up 7 bases; unmatched junction bases: 10. The CDR3 sequence is 14 residues long. Looked up from germline, CDR1 is SGHRS and CDR2 is YFSETQ. The CDR3 here is CASSQRTGTFEAFF. The CDR3 region has the DNA TGCGCCAGCAGCCAGCGGACAGGAACGTTTGAAGCTTTCTTT.

This clonotype was observed a handful of times. The rearrangement uses TRBV18 and TRBJ2-4, with D perhaps matching TRBD1 (6 bases). The CDR3 has 17 residues. CDR1 is KGHSH, CDR2 LQKENI, per germline. Deletions cut 2 bases from V and 7 bases from J, with 21 bases between. In nucleotides, the CDR3 is TGTGCCAGCTCACCAGGTTACAGGACAGTGGGGAATAACATTCAGTACTTC. Encoded protein: CASSPGYRTVGNNIQYF. Full variable domain (rest looked up from reference TRBV18 and TRBJ2-4): NAGVMQNPRHLVRRRGQEARLRCSPMKGHSHVYWYRQLPEEGLKFMVYLQKENIIDESGMPKERFSAEFPKEGPSILRIQQVVRGDSAAYFCASSPGYRTVGNNIQYFGAGTRLSVL.

This clonotype has a count of ten or more. The chain links TRBV6-2 or TRBV6-3 to TRBJ2-3, with TRBD2 matching over 7 bases. Per the germline V gene, CDR1 is MNHEY and CDR2 is SVGEGT. The CDR3 length is 15 residues. J lost 5 bases, V lost 6 bases, and 11 bases had no gene match. CDR3 sequence: CASSTKRDSEDTQYF. DNA of the CDR3: TGTGCCAGCAGCACCAAGCGGGATTCGGAAGATACGCAGTATTTT.

This clonotype was seen repeatedly, ten times or more. This chain links TRBV5-1 with TRBJ2-1, with D possibly TRBD1 on 6 matching bases. The germline gives CDR1 SGHRS, CDR2 YFSETQ. V was pared by 4 bases and J by 1 base, with 9 bases between. The CDR3 consists of 14 residues. In nucleotides, the CDR3 is TGCGCCAGCAGCCCCGGACAGTCCTACAATGAGCAGTTCTTC. Translating gives CASSPGQSYNEQFF. Full variable domain (rest looked up from reference TRBV5-1 and TRBJ2-1): KAGVTQTPRYLIKTRGQQVTLSCSPISGHRSVSWYQQTPGQGLQFLFEYFSETQRNKGNFPGRFSGRQFSNSRSEMNVSTLELGDSALYLCASSPGQSYNEQFFGPGTRLTVL.